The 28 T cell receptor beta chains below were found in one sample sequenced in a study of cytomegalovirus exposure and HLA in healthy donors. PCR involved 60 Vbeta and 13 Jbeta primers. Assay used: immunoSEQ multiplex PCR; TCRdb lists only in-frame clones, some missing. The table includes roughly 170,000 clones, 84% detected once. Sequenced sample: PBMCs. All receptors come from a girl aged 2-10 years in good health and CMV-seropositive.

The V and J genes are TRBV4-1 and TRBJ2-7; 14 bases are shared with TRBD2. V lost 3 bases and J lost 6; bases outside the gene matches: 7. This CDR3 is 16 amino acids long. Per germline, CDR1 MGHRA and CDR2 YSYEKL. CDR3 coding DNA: TGCGCCAGCAGCCAGCTAGGGACTAGCGGGAGCAGCGAGCAGTACTTC. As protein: CASSQLGTSGSSEQYF.

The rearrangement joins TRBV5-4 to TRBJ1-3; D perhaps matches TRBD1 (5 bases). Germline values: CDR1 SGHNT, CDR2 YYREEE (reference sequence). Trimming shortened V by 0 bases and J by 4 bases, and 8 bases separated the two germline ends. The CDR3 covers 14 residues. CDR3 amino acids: CASSLEGRGNTIYF. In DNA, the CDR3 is TGTGCCAGCAGCTTGGAGGGGCGGGGAAACACCATATATTTT. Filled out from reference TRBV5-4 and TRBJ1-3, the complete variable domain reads ETGVTQSPTHLIKTRGQQVTLRCSSQSGHNTVSWYQQALGQGPQFIFQYYREEENGRGNFPPRFSGLQFPNYSSELNVNALELDDSALYLCASSLEGRGNTIYFGEGSWLTVV.

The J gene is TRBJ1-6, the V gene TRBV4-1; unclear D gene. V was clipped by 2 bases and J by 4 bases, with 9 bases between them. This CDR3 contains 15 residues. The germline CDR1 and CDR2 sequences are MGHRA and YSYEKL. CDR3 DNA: TGCGCCAGCAGCCAAACTTGGGCATATAATTCACCCCTCCACTTT. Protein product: CASSQTWAYNSPLHF.

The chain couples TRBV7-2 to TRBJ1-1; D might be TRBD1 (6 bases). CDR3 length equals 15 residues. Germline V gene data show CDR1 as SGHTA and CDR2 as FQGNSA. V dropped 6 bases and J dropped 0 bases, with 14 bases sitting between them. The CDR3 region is CASSFNRVLNTEAFF. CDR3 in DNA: TGTGCCAGCAGTTTCAACAGGGTACTGAACACTGAAGCTTTCTTT.

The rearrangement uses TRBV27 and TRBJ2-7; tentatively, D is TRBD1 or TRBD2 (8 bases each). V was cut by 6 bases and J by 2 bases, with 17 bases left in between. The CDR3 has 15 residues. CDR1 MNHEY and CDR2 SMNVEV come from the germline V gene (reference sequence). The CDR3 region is CASRLAGQAPYEQYF. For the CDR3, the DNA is TGTGCCAGCAGATTAGCGGGACAGGCCCCCTACGAGCAGTACTTC.

This CDR3 is CATSRDLGSQNIQYF. For the CDR3, the DNA is TGTGCCACCAGCAGAGATCTGGGCAGCCAAAACATTCAGTACTTC. The chain couples TRBV15 to TRBJ2-4; D is unclear. Germline loops: CDR1 LNHNV, CDR2 YYDKDF (reference sequence). The CDR3 spans 15 residues. Trimming left V 0 bases short and J 5 bases short, with 11 bases between. The full variable domain, rest sourced from reference TRBV15 and TRBJ2-4, is DAMVIQNPRYQVTQFGKPVTLSCSQTLNHNVMYWYQQKSSQAPKLLFHYYDKDFNNEADTPDNFQSRRPNTSFCFLDIRSPGLGDTAMYLCATSRDLGSQNIQYFGAGTRLSVL.

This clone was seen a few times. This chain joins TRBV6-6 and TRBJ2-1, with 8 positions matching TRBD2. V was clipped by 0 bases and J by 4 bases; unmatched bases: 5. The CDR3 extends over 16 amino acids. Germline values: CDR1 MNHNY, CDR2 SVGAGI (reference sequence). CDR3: CASSYSISGDYNEQFF. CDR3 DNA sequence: TGTGCCAGCAGTTACTCGATTAGCGGGGATTACAATGAGCAGTTCTTC.

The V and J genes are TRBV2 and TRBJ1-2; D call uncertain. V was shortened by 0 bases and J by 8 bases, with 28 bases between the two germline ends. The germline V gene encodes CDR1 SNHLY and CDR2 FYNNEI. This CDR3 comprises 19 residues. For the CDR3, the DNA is TGTGCCAGCAGTGAAGCGTCACTCGAAGGTTCTGAGGCAGTGCGCGGCTACACCTTC. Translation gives CASSEASLEGSEAVRGYTF.

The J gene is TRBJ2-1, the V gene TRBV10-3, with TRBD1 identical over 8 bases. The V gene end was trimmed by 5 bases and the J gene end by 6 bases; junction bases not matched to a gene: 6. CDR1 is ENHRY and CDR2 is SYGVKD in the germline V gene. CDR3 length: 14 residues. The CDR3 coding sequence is TGTGCCATCAGTCTAAACAGGGGGGCCAATGAGCAGTTCTTC. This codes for CAISLNRGANEQFF.

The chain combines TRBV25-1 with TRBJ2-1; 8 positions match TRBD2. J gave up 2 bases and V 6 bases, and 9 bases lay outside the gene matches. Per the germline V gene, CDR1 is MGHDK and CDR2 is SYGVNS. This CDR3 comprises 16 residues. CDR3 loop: CASSGGEREPYNEQFF. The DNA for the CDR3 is TGTGCCAGCAGCGGGGGGGAGCGGGAGCCCTACAATGAGCAGTTCTTC.

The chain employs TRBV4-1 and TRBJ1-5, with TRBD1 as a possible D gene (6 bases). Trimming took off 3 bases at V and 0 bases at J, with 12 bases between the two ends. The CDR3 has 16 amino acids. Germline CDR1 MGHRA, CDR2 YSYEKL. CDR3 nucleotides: TGCGCCAGCAGCCAGTTACAGGGAAGTAGCAATCAGCCCCAGCATTTT. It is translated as CASSQLQGSSNQPQHF.

In nucleotides, the CDR3 is TGTGCCAGCAGCCAAGATACCAGGGTTGCCAAAAACATTCAGTACTTC. Residues: CASSQDTRVAKNIQYF. The chain uses TRBV4-2 and TRBJ2-4; D possibly corresponds to TRBD1 (5 bases). Trimming left V 0 bases short and J 1 base short, with 10 bases between. Germline loops: CDR1 LGHNA, CDR2 YNFKEQ. The CDR3 totals 16 residues.

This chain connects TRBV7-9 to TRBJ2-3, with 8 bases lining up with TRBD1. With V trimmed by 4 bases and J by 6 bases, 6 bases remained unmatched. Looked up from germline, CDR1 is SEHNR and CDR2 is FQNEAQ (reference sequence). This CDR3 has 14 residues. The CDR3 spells CASSYTGGADTQYF. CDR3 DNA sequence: TGTGCCAGCAGCTACACAGGGGGAGCGGATACGCAGTATTTT. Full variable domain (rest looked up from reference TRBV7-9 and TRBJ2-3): DTGVSQNPRHKITKRGQNVTFRCDPISEHNRLYWYRQTLGQGPEFLTYFQNEAQLEKSRLLSDRFSAERPKGSFSTLEIQRTEQGDSAMYLCASSYTGGADTQYFGPGTRLTVL.

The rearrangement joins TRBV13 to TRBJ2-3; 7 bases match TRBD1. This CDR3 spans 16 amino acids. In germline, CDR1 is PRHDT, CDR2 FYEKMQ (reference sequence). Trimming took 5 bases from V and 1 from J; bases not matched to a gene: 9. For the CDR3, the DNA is TGTGCCAGCAGCCCCGTTTCAGGGGGAGGCACAGATACGCAGTATTTT. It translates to CASSPVSGGGTDTQYF.

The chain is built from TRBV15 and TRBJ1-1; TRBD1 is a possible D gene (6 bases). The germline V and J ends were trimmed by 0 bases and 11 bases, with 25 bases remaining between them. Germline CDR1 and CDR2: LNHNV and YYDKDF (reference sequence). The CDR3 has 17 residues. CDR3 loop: CATSRDLMGAGALGAFF. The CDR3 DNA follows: TGTGCCACCAGCAGAGATCTGATGGGAGCGGGGGCGCTTGGGGCTTTCTTT.

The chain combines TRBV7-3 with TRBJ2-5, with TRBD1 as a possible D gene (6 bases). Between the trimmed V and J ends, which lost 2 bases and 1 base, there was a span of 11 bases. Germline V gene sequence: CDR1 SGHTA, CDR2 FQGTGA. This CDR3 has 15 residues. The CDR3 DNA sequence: TGTGCCAGCAGCTTATATGGACAGAGCCAAGAGACCCAGTACTTC. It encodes CASSLYGQSQETQYF.

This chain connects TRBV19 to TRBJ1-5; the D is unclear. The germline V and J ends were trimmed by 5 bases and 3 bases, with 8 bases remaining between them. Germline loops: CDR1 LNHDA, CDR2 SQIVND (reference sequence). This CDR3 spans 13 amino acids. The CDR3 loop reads CASSGTVNQPQHF. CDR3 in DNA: TGTGCCAGTAGTGGTACAGTCAATCAGCCCCAGCATTTT.

CDR3 in amino acids: CASSQAGGPSTDTQYF. The DNA of the CDR3 is TGTGCCAGCTCACAGGCGGGGGGTCCTAGCACAGATACGCAGTATTTT. V is TRBV18 and J is TRBJ2-3; 8 nucleotides align to TRBD2. The junction had 6 bases not matched to a gene; V was cut back by 4 bases and J by 0 bases. The germline V gene encodes CDR1 KGHSH and CDR2 LQKENI. The CDR3 extends over 16 amino acids.

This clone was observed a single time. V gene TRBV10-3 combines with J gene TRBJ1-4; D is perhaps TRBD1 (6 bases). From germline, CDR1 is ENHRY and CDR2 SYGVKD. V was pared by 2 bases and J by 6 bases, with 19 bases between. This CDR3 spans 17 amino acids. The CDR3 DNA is TGTGCCATCAGTGAGAGGGGTAGACAGGTACTTGATGAAAAACTGTTTTTT. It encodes CAISERGRQVLDEKLFF.

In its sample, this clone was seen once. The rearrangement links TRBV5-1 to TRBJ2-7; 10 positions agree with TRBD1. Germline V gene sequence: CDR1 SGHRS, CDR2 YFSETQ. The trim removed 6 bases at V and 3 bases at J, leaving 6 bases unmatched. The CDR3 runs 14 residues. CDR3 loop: CASTWGQGNYEQYF. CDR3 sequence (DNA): TGCGCCAGCACTTGGGGACAGGGGAACTACGAGCAGTACTTC.

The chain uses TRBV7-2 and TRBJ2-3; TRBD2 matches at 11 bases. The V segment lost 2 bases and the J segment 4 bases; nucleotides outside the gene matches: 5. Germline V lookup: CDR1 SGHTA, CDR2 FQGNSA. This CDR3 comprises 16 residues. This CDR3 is CASSLRVAGGADTQYF. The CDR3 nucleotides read TGTGCCAGCAGCTTAAGGGTAGCGGGGGGGGCAGATACGCAGTATTTT.

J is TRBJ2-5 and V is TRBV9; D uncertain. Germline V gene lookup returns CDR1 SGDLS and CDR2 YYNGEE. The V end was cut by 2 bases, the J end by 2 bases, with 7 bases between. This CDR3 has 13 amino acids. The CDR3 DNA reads TGTGCCAGCAGCGTTACGGTACAAGAGACCCAGTACTTC. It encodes CASSVTVQETQYF.

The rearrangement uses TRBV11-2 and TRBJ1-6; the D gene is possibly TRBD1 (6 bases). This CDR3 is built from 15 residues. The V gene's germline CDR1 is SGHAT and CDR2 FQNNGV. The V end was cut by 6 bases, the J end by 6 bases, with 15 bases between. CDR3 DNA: TGTGCCAGCAGTCTCCCAGGGGCAGCTAATTCACCCCTCCACTTT. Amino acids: CASSLPGAANSPLHF.

CDR3: CAWGGAGPSTDTQYF. Written as DNA, the CDR3 is TGTGCCTGGGGGGGGGCAGGTCCTAGCACAGATACGCAGTATTTT. The J gene is TRBJ2-3, the V gene TRBV30; perhaps TRBD2 as D (7 bases). The CDR3 runs 15 residues. The germline V gene has CDR1 GTSNPN and CDR2 SVGIG (reference sequence). Trimming left V 5 bases short and J 0 bases short, with 15 bases between. Together with reference TRBV30 and TRBJ2-3, the CDR3 gives the full variable domain: SQTIHQWPATLVQPVGSPLSLECTVEGTSNPNLYWYRQAAGRGLQLLFYSVGIGQISSEVPQNLSASRPQDRQFILSSKKLLLSDSGFYLCAWGGAGPSTDTQYFGPGTRLTVL.

In nucleotides, the CDR3 is TGTGCCAGTAGTACCGGGGGACAGGGATTTAGGGGCAATGAGCAGTTCTTC. This encodes CASSTGGQGFRGNEQFF. The V gene is TRBV19, the J gene TRBJ2-1, with 9 positions matching TRBD1. The ends lost 4 bases at V and 6 bases at J; junction bases unmatched: 13. Germline CDR1 is LNHDA and CDR2 is SQIVND (reference sequence). The CDR3 spans 17 residues.

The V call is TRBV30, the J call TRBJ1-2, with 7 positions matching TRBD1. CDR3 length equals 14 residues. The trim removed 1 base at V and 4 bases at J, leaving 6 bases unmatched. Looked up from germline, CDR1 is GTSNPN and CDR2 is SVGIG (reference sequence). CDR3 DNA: TGTGCCTGGAGTGGACAGGGTGGGGGCTATGGCTACACCTTC. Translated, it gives CAWSGQGGGYGYTF.

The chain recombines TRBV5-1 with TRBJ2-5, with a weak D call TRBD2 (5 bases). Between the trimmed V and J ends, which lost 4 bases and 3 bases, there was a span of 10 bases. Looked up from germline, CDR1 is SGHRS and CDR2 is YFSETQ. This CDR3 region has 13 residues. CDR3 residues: CASSVVSEETQYF. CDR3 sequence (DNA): TGCGCCAGCAGCGTAGTTAGCGAAGAGACCCAGTACTTC.

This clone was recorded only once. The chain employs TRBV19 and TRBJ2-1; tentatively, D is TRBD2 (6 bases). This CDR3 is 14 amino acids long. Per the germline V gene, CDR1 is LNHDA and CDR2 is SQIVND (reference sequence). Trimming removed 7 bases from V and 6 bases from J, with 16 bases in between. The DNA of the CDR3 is TGTGCCAGTACTAGGGGTAGCGGACTCAATGAGCAGTTCTTC. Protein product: CASTRGSGLNEQFF.